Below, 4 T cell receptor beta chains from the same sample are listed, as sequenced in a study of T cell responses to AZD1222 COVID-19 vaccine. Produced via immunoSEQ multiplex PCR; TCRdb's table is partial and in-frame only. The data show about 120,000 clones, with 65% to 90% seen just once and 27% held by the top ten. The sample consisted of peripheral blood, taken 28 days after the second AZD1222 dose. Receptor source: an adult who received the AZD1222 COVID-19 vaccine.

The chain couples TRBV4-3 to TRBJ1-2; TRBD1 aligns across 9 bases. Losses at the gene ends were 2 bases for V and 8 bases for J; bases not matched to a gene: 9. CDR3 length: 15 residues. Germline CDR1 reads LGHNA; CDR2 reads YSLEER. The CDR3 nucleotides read TGCGCCAGCAGCCAACTTCCGGGACAGGGAACCGGCTACACCTTC. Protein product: CASSQLPGQGTGYTF.

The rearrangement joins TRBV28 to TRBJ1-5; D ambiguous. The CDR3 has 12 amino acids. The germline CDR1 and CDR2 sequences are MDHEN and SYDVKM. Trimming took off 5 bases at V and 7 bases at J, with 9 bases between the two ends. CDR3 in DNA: TGTGCCAGCAGTCCTTATCAGCAGCCCCAGCATTTT. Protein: CASSPYQQPQHF.

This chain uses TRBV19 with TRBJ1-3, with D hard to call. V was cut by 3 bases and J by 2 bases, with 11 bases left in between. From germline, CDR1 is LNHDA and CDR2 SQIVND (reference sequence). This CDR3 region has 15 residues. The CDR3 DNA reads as TGTGCCAGTAGTATGGGCGACGTGGCTGGAAACACCATATATTTT. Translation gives CASSMGDVAGNTIYF.

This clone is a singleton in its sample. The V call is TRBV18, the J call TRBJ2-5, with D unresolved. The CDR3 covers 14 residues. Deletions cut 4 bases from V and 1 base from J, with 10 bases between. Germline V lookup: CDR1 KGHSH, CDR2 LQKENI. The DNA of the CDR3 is TGTGCCAGCTCACTTGCTGACTTCCAAGAGACCCAGTACTTC. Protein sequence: CASSLADFQETQYF.